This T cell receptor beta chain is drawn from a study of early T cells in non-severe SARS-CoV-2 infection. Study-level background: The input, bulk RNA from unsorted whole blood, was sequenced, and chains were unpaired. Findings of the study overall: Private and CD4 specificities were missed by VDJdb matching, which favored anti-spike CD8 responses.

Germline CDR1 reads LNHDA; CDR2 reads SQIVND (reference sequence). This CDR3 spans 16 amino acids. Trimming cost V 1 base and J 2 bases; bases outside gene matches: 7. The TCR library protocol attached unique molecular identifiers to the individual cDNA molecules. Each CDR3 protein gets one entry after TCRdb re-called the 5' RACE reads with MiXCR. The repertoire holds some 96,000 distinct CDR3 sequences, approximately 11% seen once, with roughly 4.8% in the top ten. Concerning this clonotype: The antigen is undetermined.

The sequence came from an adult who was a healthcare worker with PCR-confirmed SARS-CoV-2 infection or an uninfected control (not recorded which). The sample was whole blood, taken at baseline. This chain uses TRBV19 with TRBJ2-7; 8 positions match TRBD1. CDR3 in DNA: TGTGCCAGTAGTATAGGCCACTCAGGGGGCGCCTACGAGCAGTACTTC. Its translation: CASSIGHSGGAYEQYF.